This TCR beta chain was captured by sequencing in a study of T cells after yellow fever vaccination. Study overall: The SMART-Seq v4 Ultra Low Input method served to prepare the low-cell-number fractions.

TCRdb reprocessed the 5' RACE reads with MiXCR, giving one entry per CDR3 protein. Among 110,000 to 150,000 distinct CDR3 sequences listed, more than 6.5% were seen once. Study observations and caveats: A weaker but faster secondary response was observed, peaking on day 5 versus 15. Most clones from primary vaccination were detected again post-booster (roughly 96% CD4, roughly 85% CD8). Abundant bulk-derived clonotypes could contaminate FACS-sorted repertoires.

This CDR3 region has 17 residues. V lost 3 bases and J lost 0, with 15 bases in between. Germline V gives CDR1 SGHTA, CDR2 FQGNSA. This clonotype was observed a few times. Antigen: not known. V is TRBV7-2 and J is TRBJ2-4; weak D call: TRBD1 (5 bases). The origin of this receptor is a man aged 25 to 40 who received the YFV17D yellow fever vaccine. The starting material was CD4+ T cells sorted from PBMCs, obtained 10 days after the yellow fever booster vaccination. CDR3 amino acids: CASSLPGLLLAKNIQYF. The CDR3 bases are TGTGCCAGCAGCTTGCCAGGGCTGTTACTAGCCAAAAACATTCAGTACTTC.